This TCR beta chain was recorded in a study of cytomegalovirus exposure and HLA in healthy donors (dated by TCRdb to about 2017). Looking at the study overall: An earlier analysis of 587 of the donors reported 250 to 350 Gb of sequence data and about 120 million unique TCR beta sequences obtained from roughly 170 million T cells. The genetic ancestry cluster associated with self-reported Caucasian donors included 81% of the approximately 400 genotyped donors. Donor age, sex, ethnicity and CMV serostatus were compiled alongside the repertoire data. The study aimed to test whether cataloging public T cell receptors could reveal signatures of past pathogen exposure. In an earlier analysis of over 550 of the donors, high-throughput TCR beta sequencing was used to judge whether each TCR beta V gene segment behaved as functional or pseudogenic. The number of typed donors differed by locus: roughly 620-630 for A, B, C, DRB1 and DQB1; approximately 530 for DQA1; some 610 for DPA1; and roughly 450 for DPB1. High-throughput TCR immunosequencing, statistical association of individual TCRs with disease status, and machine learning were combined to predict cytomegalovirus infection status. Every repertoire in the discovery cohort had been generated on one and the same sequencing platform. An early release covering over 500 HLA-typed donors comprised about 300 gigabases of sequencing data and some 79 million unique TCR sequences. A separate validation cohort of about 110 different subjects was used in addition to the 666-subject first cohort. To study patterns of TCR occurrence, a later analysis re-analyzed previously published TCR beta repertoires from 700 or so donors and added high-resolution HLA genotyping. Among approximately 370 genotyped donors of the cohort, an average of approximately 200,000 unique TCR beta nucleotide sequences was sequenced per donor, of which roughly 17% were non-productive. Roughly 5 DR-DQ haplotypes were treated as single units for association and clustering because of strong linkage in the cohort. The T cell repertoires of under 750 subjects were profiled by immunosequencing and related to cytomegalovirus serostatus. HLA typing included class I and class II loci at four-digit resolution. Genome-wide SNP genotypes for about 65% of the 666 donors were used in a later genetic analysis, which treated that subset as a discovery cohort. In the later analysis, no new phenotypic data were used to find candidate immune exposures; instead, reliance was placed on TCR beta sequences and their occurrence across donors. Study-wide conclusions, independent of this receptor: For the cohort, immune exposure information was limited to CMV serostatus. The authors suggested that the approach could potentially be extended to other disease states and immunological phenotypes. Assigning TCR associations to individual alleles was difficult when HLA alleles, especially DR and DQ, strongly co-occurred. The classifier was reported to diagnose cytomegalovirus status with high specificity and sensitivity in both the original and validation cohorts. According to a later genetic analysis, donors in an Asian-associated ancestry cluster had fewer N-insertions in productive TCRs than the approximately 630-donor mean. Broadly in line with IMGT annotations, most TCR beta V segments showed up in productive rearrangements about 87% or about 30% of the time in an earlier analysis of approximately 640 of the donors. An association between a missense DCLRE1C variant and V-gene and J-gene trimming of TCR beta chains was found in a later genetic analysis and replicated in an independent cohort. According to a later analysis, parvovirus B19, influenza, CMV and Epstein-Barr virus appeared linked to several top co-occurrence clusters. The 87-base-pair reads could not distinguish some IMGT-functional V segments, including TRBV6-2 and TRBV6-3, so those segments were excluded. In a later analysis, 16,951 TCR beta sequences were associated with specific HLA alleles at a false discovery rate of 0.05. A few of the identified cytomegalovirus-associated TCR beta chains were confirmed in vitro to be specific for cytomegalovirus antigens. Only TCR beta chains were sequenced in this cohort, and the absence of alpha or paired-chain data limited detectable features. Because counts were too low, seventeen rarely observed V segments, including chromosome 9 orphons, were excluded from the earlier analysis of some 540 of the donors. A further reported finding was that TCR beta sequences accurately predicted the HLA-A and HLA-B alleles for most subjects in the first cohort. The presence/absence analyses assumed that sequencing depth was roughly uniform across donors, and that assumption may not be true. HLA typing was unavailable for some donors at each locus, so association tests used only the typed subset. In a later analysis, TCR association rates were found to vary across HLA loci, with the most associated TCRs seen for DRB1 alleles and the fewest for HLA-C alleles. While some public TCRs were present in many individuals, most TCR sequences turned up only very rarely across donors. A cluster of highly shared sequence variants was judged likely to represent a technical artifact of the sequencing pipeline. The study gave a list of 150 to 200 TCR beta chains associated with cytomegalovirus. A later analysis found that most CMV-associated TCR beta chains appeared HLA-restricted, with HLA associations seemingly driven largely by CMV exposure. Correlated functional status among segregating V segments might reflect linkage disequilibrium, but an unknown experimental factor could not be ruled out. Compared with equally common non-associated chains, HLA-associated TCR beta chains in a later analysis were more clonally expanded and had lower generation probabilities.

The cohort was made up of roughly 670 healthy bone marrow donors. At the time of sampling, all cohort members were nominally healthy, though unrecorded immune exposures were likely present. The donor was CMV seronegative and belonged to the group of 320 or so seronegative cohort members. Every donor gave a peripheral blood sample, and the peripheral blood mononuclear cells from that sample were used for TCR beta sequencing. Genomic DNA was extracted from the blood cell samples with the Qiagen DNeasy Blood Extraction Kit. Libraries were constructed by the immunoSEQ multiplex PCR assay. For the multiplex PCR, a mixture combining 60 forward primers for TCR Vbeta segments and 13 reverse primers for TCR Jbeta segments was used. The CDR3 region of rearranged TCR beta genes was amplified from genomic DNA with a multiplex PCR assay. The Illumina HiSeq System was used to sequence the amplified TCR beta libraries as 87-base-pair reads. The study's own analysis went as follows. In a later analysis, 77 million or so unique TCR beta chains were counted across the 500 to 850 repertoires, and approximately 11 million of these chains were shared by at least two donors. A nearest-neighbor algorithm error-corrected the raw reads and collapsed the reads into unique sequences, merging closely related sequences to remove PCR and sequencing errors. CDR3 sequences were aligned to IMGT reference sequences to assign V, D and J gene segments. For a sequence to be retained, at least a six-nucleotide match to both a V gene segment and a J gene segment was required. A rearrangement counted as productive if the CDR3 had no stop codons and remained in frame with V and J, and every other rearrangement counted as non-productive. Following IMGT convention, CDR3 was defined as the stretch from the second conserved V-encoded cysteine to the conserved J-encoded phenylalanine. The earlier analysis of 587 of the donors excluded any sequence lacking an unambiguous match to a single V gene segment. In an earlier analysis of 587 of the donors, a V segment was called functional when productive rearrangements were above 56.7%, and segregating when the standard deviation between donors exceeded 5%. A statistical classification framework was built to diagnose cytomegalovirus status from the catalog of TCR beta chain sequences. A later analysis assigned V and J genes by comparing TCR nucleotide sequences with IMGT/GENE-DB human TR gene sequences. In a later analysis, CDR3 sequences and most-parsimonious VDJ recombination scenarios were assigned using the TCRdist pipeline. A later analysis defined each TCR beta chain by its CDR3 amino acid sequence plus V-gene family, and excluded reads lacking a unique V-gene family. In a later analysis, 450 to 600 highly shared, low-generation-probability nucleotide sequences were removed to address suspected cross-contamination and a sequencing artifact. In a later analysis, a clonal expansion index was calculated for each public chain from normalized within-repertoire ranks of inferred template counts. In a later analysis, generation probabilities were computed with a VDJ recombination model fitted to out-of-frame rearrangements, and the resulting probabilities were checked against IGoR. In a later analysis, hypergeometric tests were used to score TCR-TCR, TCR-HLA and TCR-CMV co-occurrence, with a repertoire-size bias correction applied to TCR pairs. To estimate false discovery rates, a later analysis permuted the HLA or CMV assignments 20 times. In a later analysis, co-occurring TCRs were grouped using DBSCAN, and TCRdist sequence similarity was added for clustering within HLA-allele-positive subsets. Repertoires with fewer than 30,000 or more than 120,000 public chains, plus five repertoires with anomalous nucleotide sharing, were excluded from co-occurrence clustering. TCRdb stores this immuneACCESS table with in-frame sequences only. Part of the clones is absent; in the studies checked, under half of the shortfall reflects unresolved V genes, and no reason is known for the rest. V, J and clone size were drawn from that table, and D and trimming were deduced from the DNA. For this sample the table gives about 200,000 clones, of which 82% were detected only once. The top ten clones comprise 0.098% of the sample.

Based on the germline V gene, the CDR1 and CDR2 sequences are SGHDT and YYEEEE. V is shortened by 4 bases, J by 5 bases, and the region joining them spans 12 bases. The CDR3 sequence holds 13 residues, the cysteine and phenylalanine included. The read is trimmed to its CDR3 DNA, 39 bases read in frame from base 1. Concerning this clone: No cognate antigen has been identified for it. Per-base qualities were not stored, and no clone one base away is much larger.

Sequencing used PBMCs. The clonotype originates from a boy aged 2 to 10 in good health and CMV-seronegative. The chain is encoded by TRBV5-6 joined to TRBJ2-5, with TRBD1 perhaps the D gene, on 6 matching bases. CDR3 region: CASSLTGLETQYF. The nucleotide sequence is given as TGTGCCAGCAGCCTTACAGGGTTGGAGACCCAGTACTTC.